Presented here are 18 T cell receptor beta chains from one specimen sequenced in a study of blood T cells in healthy people across ages. Together with a sample-barcoded 5' primer, a J-beta primer mix was included in a second PCR lasting about 6 to 11 cycles. Each CDR3 protein is one row after TCRdb ran MiXCR on the 5' RACE reads. The sample includes more than 650,000 distinct CDR3 sequences, over 20% of them seen just once. The sample was blood. These receptor sequences come from a man between 65 and 85 years old in good health.

This clonotype was seen a few times. The V call is TRBV2, the J call TRBJ1-5; 7 nucleotides line up with TRBD1. Trimming cost V 7 bases and J 0 bases; bases outside gene matches: 6. Germline lookup yields CDR1 SNHLY and CDR2 FYNNEI. This CDR3 comprises 15 residues. The CDR3 spells CASNYRGNSNQPQHF. DNA of the CDR3: TGTGCCAGCAATTACAGGGGAAATAGCAATCAGCCCCAGCATTTT.

This chain links TRBV19 with TRBJ1-5; D is ambiguous. With 1 base removed from V and 5 bases from J, the gap between germline ends came to 12 bases. Germline CDR1 and CDR2: LNHDA and SQIVND (reference sequence). CDR3 size: 15 residues. CDR3 nucleotide sequence: TGTGCCAGTAGTATAGGGGGAGCAGGCTATCAGCCCCAGCATTTT. It specifies CASSIGGAGYQPQHF.

This clonotype has more than one count but fewer than ten. This chain connects TRBV5-6 to TRBJ2-1; D not certain. Germline lookup yields CDR1 SGHDT and CDR2 YYEEEE. The CDR3 contains 13 residues. The V end lost 4 bases, the J end lost 7 bases, and 12 bases lay between the germline ends. The CDR3 DNA is TGTGCCAGCAGCCGGCTGCTAACTAATGAGCAGTTCTTC. This encodes CASSRLLTNEQFF.

The chain uses TRBV11-2 and TRBJ1-2; no definite D call. In germline, CDR1 is SGHAT, CDR2 FQNNGV. The CDR3 totals 13 residues. The ends were cut back, 3 bases at V and 2 bases at J, with 7 bases in the middle. The CDR3 coding sequence is TGTGCCAGCAGCTTTACATGGAACTATGGCTACACCTTC. As protein: CASSFTWNYGYTF.

This chain joins TRBV29-1 and TRBJ2-7; 8 bases map to TRBD2. The CDR3 loop spans 13 amino acids. V was clipped by 4 bases and J by 7 bases; unmatched bases: 9. Germline assignment: CDR1 SQVTM and CDR2 ANQGSEA. The CDR3 nucleotides are TGCAGCGTTGTGGATAGCGGGACTCATGAGCAGTACGTC. Translated: CSVVDSGTHEQYV.

A few counts support this clonotype. The V and J genes are TRBV7-9 and TRBJ1-3; D unresolved. Germline values: CDR1 SEHNR, CDR2 FQNEAQ (reference sequence). This CDR3 spans 15 amino acids. Trimming cost V 7 bases and J 1 base, with 14 bases left between them. The CDR3 reads CASTPTSLSGNTIYF. In DNA form, the CDR3 reads TGTGCCAGCACCCCAACCAGTTTATCTGGAAACACCATATATTTT.

The genes are TRBV5-5 and TRBJ2-7, with D tentatively TRBD2 (6 bases). V was pared by 2 bases and J by 3 bases, with 15 bases between. Germline V gene sequence: CDR1 SGHKS, CDR2 YYEKEE (reference sequence). There are 15 residues in the CDR3. CDR3 residues: CASSFTNLGGYEQYV. In DNA form, the CDR3 reads TGTGCCAGCAGCTTTACAAACTTGGGGGGCTACGAGCAGTACGTC.

The CDR3 loop is CASSYSGQGSYNEQFF. CDR3 sequence (DNA): TGTGCCAGCAGTTACTCGGGTCAGGGGTCATACAATGAGCAGTTCTTC. The chain uses TRBV6-2 or TRBV6-3 and TRBJ2-1; D possibly corresponds to TRBD1 (6 bases). The CDR3 is 16 amino acids. Germline V gene data show CDR1 as MNHEY and CDR2 as SVGEGT. Trimming pared 0 bases from V and 4 bases from J, leaving 13 bases between.

The J gene is TRBJ2-5, the V gene TRBV5-1; 8 bases align to TRBD2. The CDR3 length is 15 residues. The V gene end was trimmed by 4 bases and the J gene end by 1 base; junction bases not matched to a gene: 6. CDR1 and CDR2 from the germline V gene are SGHRS and YFSETQ. CDR3 loop: CASSPIAGPQETQYF. CDR3 in DNA: TGCGCCAGCAGCCCCATAGCGGGGCCCCAAGAGACCCAGTACTTC.

This clonotype was seen a handful of times. The chain couples TRBV5-1 to TRBJ2-1, with 12 bases that match TRBD2. The CDR3 contains 17 residues. Germline loops: CDR1 SGHRS, CDR2 YFSETQ. V gave up 4 bases and J gave up 7 bases; unmatched junction bases: 12. CDR3 region: CASSPTVLAGGVNEQFF. CDR3 in DNA: TGCGCCAGCAGCCCCACCGTCCTAGCGGGGGGGGTAAATGAGCAGTTCTTC.

The rearrangement joins TRBV29-1 to TRBJ2-3, with a weak D call TRBD1 (5 bases). Germline values: CDR1 SQVTM, CDR2 ANQGSEA. The CDR3 has 14 residues. V gave up 2 bases and J gave up 2 bases, with 11 bases separating them. The CDR3 coding sequence is TGCAGCGTTGAATTGGGGCCGAACACAGATACGCAGTATTTT. Translating gives CSVELGPNTDTQYF.

This clonotype was detected a few times. The V gene is TRBV5-1, the J gene TRBJ2-2, with 8 bases lining up with TRBD1. With V trimmed by 2 bases and J by 4 bases, 1 base remained unmatched. Germline V CDR1 and CDR2: SGHRS, YFSETQ. The CDR3 is made up of 14 amino acids. CDR3 loop: CASSFTGGTGELFF. For the CDR3, the DNA is TGCGCCAGCAGCTTTACAGGGGGCACCGGGGAGCTGTTTTTT.

This clonotype was observed a handful of times. This chain connects TRBV7-9 to TRBJ2-1; TRBD2 matches at 8 bases. Trimming at V came to 3 bases and at J to 3 bases, leaving 7 bases not matched to a gene. There are 16 residues in the CDR3. Germline CDR1 SEHNR, CDR2 FQNEAQ (reference sequence). The CDR3 region has the DNA TGTGCCAGCAGCTTCCCCGGGACTAGGGACTACAATGAGCAGTTCTTC. This gives the protein CASSFPGTRDYNEQFF.

The sample holds a few counts of this clonotype. The chain recombines TRBV6-2 or TRBV6-3 with TRBJ1-2, with 10 bases matching TRBD1. The germline CDR1 and CDR2 sequences are MNHEY and SVGEGT. After removal of 8 bases from V and 6 bases from J, the junction contained 15 bases not matched to a gene. The CDR3 runs to 16 residues. The DNA for the CDR3 is TGTGCCAGCGGGACAGGGGCCGCCCTCTTACCGGATGGCTACACCTTC. It is translated as CASGTGAALLPDGYTF.

V and J are TRBV2 and TRBJ2-1, with a possible D match to TRBD2 (6 bases). TRBJ2-7 explains the end of the DNA better; the J call may be wrong. Germline V gene sequence: CDR1 SNHLY, CDR2 FYNNEI. The CDR3 is 14 residues long. The CDR3, as DNA: TGTGCCAGCAGTGAAAGTTTCGGGAGCTACGAGCAGTACGTC. This codes for CASSESFGSYEQYV.

This clonotype occurred a few times. The rearrangement uses TRBV2 and TRBJ2-7; D gene ambiguous. The ends were cut back, 6 bases at V and 3 bases at J, with 3 bases in the middle. The germline V gene has CDR1 SNHLY and CDR2 FYNNEI. The CDR3 length is 10 residues. The CDR3 nucleotides read TGTGCCAGCAGAATCTACGAGCAGTACTTC. It is translated as CASRIYEQYF.

The gene calls are TRBV10-2 and TRBJ2-3, with D possibly being TRBD1 or TRBD2 (6 bases each). Trimming left V 3 bases short and J 0 bases short, with 13 bases between. This CDR3 is built from 16 residues. Per the germline V gene, CDR1 is WSHSY and CDR2 is SAAADI. The DNA for the CDR3 is TGCGCCAGCAGTGAAGGGGGGCGACTTAGCACAGATACGCAGTATTTT. Its protein product is CASSEGGRLSTDTQYF.

This chain connects TRBV5-1 to TRBJ2-1; D unclear. Germline V CDR1 and CDR2: SGHRS, YFSETQ. This CDR3 region has 13 residues. The V end was cut by 0 bases, the J end by 6 bases, with 7 bases between. CDR3 in amino acids: CASSLVGFNEQFF. In DNA form, the CDR3 reads TGCGCCAGCAGCTTGGTCGGGTTCAATGAGCAGTTCTTC.